What follows is one T cell receptor beta chain and its context. Its antigen is not identified. Germline V lookup: CDR1 DFQATT, CDR2 SNEGSKA (reference sequence). Unmatched junction bases numbered 12, after V lost 7 bases and J lost 6 bases. There are 14 residues in the CDR3. This record comes from a study of post-analysis software for immune sequencing data. Study-wide results and caveats: F measure showed strong co-clustering of same-batch samples. Normalized Chao1 diversity was significantly reduced in patients versus controls. There were several TRBV segments more frequent in patients than controls, and TRBV5-6, TRBV5-1 and TRBV20-1 were among them.

Prepared TCR beta cDNA libraries contained unique molecular identifiers. T cells numbering about 0.9 to 10 million yielded cDNA molecules that totaled about 500,000. TCRdb passed the PCR reads through MiXCR, listing each CDR3 protein once. The sample lists fewer than 600,000 distinct CDR3 sequences; roughly 45% were seen once. The TCR sequence derives from a girl under 18 with multiple sclerosis. The chain joins TRBV20-1 to TRBJ2-7; 10 bases agree with TRBD1. The sequencing input was blood. The CDR3 loop is CSGKFRDRGGEQYF. The CDR3 nucleotides are TGCAGTGGCAAGTTCCGGGACAGGGGAGGCGAGCAGTACTTC.